This TCR beta chain was recovered during a study of T-cell memory formation after mild COVID-19. TCRdb reanalysed the 5' RACE reads using MiXCR and keeps one entry per CDR3 protein. The table has about 290,000 distinct CDR3 sequences, more than 15% seen once. This CDR3 has 16 residues. Germline values: CDR1 LGHNA, CDR2 YNFKEQ. V lost 0 bases and J 4 bases, leaving 14 bases between the germline ends. The clonotype comes from a man between 18 and 35 years old who had mild COVID-19 (a few samples of this study predate the infection). Cell type and time point are not known. The rearrangement links TRBV4-2 to TRBJ2-3; D is possibly TRBD1 (6 bases). Sample: PBMCs or a T cell subset sorted from them (not recorded which). The CDR3 sequence is CASSQDQAGASDTQYF. As DNA, the CDR3 is TGTGCCAGCAGCCAAGATCAGGCAGGGGCGTCAGATACGCAGTATTTT.